A selection of T cell receptor beta chains follows, all from one sample in a study of CD8 T cells in ankylosing spondylitis. TCRdb ran MiXCR on the 5' RACE reads and lists one entry per CDR3 protein. The table records approximately 300,000 distinct CDR3 sequences, 8% of them present only once. The sequenced sample was blood, either unsorted or a sorted T cell fraction (not recorded which). Source of these receptors: a male donor with ankylosing spondylitis. The CDR3 runs from the conserved cysteine through the conserved F or W. A D gene is named only where the DNA matches it firmly. The size field is filled for only some rows; it gives once, few, many or a size class.

CDR3aa | CDR3nt | v_gene | abundance | d_gene | j_gene
CASSLLTSGSNQQFF | TGCGCCAGCAGCCTATTGACTAGCGGGAGCAACCAGCAGTTCTTC | TRBV4-3 | NA | TRBD2 | TRBJ2-1
CASSYGTQETGELFF | TGTGCCAGCAGTTACGGGACTCAGGAGACCGGGGAGCTGTTTTTT | TRBV6-5 | NA | NA | TRBJ2-2
CASSFGGQKETQYF | TGTGCCAGCAGTTTCGGGGGACAGAAAGAGACCCAGTACTTC | TRBV12-3/TRBV12-4 | many | NA | TRBJ2-5
CASSLHAADEQFF | TGTGCCAGCAGTTTGCACGCAGCCGATGAGCAGTTCTTC | TRBV27 | NA | NA | TRBJ2-1
CASSLTRGSYNEQFF | TGTGCCAGCAGCTTAACTCGGGGCTCCTACAATGAGCAGTTCTTC | TRBV7-3 | NA | NA | TRBJ2-1
CASSSKDRLRYTQYF | TGTGCCAGCAGTTCCAAGGACCGCCTGAGATATACGCAGTATTTT | TRBV6-5 | few | NA | TRBJ2-3
CASSQDPQGNTGELFF | TGCGCCAGCAGCCAAGATCCCCAGGGGAACACCGGGGAGCTGTTTTTT | TRBV4-3 | many | NA | TRBJ2-2
CASSVGSGGTQETQYF | TGTGCCAGCAGCGTAGGCAGCGGGGGGACCCAAGAGACCCAGTACTTC | TRBV9 | NA | TRBD2 | TRBJ2-5
CASSYDTPGELFF | TGTGCCAGCAGCTATGACACGCCCGGGGAGCTGTTTTTT | TRBV11-1 | few | NA | TRBJ2-2
CASSPLYKGETQYF | TGTGCCAGCAGCCCATTATATAAGGGAGAGACCCAGTACTTC | TRBV7-9 | few | NA | TRBJ2-5
CAISESLSGWTEQYF | TGTGCCATCAGTGAGTCTTTGAGCGGTTGGACCGAGCAGTACTTC | TRBV10-3 | few | NA | TRBJ2-7
CASTLRLAGVHYEQYF | TGTGCCAGCACCCTGAGACTAGCGGGCGTCCACTACGAGCAGTACTTC | TRBV5-5 | NA | TRBD2 | TRBJ2-7
CASSLTRAGSGELFF | TGTGCCAGCAGCTTAACTCGCGCAGGCTCCGGGGAGCTGTTTTTT | TRBV7-3 | many | NA | TRBJ2-2
CSVGVFNQPQHF | TGCAGCGTTGGGGTATTCAATCAGCCCCAGCATTTT | TRBV29-1 | NA | NA | TRBJ1-5
CASTNQGAAVSTDTQYF | TGTGCCAGCACCAATCAGGGGGCAGCGGTTAGCACAGATACGCAGTATTTT | TRBV28 | NA | TRBD1 | TRBJ2-3
CASSFRGRGINEQFF | TGTGCCAGCAGTTTCCGAGGAAGAGGCATCAATGAGCAGTTCTTC | TRBV13 | NA | NA | TRBJ2-1
CASSFGTAEAFF | TGTGCCAGCAGCTTCGGTACCGCTGAAGCTTTCTTT | TRBV5-6 | few | NA | TRBJ1-1
CASSRARNYGYTF | TGTGCCAGCTCCCGGGCACGGAACTATGGCTACACCTTC | TRBV6-1 | few | NA | TRBJ1-2
CASSVSLAGADTQYF | TGTGCCAGCAGCGTAAGTCTAGCGGGAGCAGATACGCAGTATTTT | TRBV9 | NA | TRBD2 | TRBJ2-3
CASSRTFSGTPYEQYF | TGTGCCAGCAGCCGCACCTTTAGCGGCACCCCCTACGAGCAGTACTTC | TRBV6-1 | few | NA | TRBJ2-7
CASSQDWAREKLFF | TGTGCCAGCAGCCAAGATTGGGCCCGTGAAAAACTGTTTTTT | TRBV3-1 | few | NA | TRBJ1-4
CASSPTGTAYEQYF | TGTGCCAGCAGTCCCACCGGGACAGCCTACGAGCAGTACTTC | TRBV12-3/TRBV12-4 | many | TRBD1 | TRBJ2-7
CSVEDLGREQYF | TGCAGCGTTGAGGACCTGGGTCGGGAGCAGTACTTC | TRBV29-1 | few | NA | TRBJ2-7
CSARGSGGRWNEQFF | TGCAGTGCTAGAGGGAGCGGCGGGAGATGGAATGAGCAGTTCTTC | TRBV20-1 | few | TRBD2 | TRBJ2-1
CASSVGPTGTQYF | TGTGCCAGCAGTGTGGGACCGACCGGAACCCAGTACTTC | TRBV2 | NA | NA | TRBJ2-5
CATAQNMGGAGNEQFF | TGTGCCACCGCCCAGAACATGGGGGGCGCTGGGAATGAGCAGTTCTTC | TRBV15 | few | NA | TRBJ2-1
CASSEQGSQYEQYF | TGTGCCAGCAGTGAACAGGGGAGTCAGTACGAGCAGTACTTC | TRBV6-1 | NA | NA | TRBJ2-7
CASSPRTVSYEQYF | TGCGCCAGCAGCCCAAGGACGGTTTCCTACGAGCAGTACTTC | TRBV5-1 | many | NA | TRBJ2-7
CSVRRGNTEAFF | TGCAGCGTTCGAAGGGGTAACACTGAAGCTTTCTTT | TRBV29-1 | few | NA | TRBJ1-1
CASSLTGVEQFF | TGTGCCAGCAGCTTAACTGGGGTAGAGCAGTTCTTC | TRBV7-3 | few | NA | TRBJ2-1
CASSLEASGRSLLYNEQFF | TGTGCCAGCAGCTTAGAGGCTAGCGGGAGGTCCCTACTCTACAATGAGCAGTTCTTC | TRBV11-2 | many | TRBD2 | TRBJ2-1
CASSFQGPIRNTGELFF | TGTGCCAGCAGTTTTCAGGGGCCCATCCGGAACACCGGGGAGCTGTTTTTT | TRBV12-3/TRBV12-4 | many | NA | TRBJ2-2
CASHQALGPHYEQYF | TGTGCCAGTCACCAGGCCCTAGGCCCTCACTACGAGCAGTACTTC | TRBV28 | few | NA | TRBJ2-7
CASSPPYHIYGYTF | TGTGCCAGCAGTCCCCCTTACCACATCTATGGCTACACCTTC | TRBV12-3/TRBV12-4 | NA | NA | TRBJ1-2
CSALRVYTGELFF | TGCAGTGCTCTCAGGGTGTACACCGGGGAGCTGTTTTTT | TRBV20-1 | NA | NA | TRBJ2-2
CASSPPGGSPFTDTQYF | TGTGCCAGCAGCCCCCCGGGGGGCAGCCCTTTCACAGATACGCAGTATTTT | TRBV4-2 | many | NA | TRBJ2-3
CASSLEASGRDEQFF | TGCGCCAGCAGCTTGGAGGCTAGCGGGAGGGATGAGCAGTTCTTC | TRBV5-1 | many | TRBD2 | TRBJ2-1
CSVEDNAKGYEQYF | TGCAGCGTTGAAGATAATGCGAAGGGGTACGAGCAGTACTTC | TRBV29-1 | few | NA | TRBJ2-7
CASSLAGGSYGYTF | TGTGCCAGCAGCTTAGCGGGGGGCAGCTATGGCTACACCTTC | TRBV11-2 | few | NA | TRBJ1-2